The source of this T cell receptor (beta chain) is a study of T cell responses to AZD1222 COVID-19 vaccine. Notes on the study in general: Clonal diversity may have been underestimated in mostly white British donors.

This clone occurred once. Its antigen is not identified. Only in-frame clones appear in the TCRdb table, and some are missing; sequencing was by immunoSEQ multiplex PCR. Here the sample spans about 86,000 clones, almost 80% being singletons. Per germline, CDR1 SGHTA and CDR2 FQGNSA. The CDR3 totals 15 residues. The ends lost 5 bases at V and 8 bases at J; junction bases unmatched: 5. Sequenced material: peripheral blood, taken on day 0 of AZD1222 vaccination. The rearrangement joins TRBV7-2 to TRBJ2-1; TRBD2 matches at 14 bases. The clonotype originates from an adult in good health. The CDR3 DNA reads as TGTGCCAGCAGCCTGACTAGCGGGAGGGCCTATGAGCAGTTCTTC. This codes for CASSLTSGRAYEQFF.